Presented here are 18 T cell receptor beta chains from one specimen sequenced in a study of cytomegalovirus exposure and HLA in healthy donors. 13 Jbeta primers and 60 Vbeta primers were used for the PCR. Clones were sequenced by immunoSEQ multiplex PCR, and TCRdb holds only the in-frame ones, with some missing. The data include about 74,000 clones; the top ten clones carry 6% to 8%. The specimen sequenced was PBMCs. The receptors originated from a female donor in good health and CMV-seropositive.

V usage is TRBV28 and J usage is TRBJ1-1, with TRBD1 as a possible D gene (6 bases). The CDR3 is 14 amino acids. Germline V gene sequence: CDR1 MDHEN, CDR2 SYDVKM. With 6 bases removed from V and 4 bases from J, the gap between germline ends came to 15 bases. As DNA, the CDR3 is TGTGCCAGCAGCCAATTAGGGGGAATCACTGAAGCTTTCTTT. It encodes CASSQLGGITEAFF. The full variable domain, its missing parts supplied by reference TRBV28 and TRBJ1-1, is DVKVTQSSRYLVKRTGEKVFLECVQDMDHENMFWYRQDPGLGLRLIYFSYDVKMKEKGDIPEGYSVSREKKERFSLILESASTNQTSMYLCASSQLGGITEAFFGQGTRLTVV.

The chain is built from TRBV10-3 and TRBJ2-7; 10 bases are shared with TRBD1. With 0 bases clipped from V and 5 bases from J, the junction kept 4 bases outside the gene matches. Germline CDR1 and CDR2: ENHRY and SYGVKD. This CDR3 region has 15 residues. The CDR3 spells CAISESRDRGNEQYF. In nucleotides, the CDR3 is TGTGCCATCAGTGAGTCTAGGGACAGGGGAAACGAGCAGTACTTC.

This chain connects TRBV25-1 to TRBJ2-1; 13 bases map to TRBD2. Germline CDR1 and CDR2: MGHDK and SYGVNS. V lost 2 bases and J lost 1; bases outside the gene matches: 5. The CDR3 is 18 amino acids. Written as DNA, the CDR3 is TGTGCCAGCAGTGAAAAAGGGACTAGCGGGATTTCCTACAATGAGCAGTTCTTC. This encodes CASSEKGTSGISYNEQFF. Looking up the rest from reference TRBV25-1 and TRBJ2-1 gives the full variable domain: EADIYQTPRYLVIGTGKKITLECSQTMGHDKMYWYQQDPGMELHLIHYSYGVNSTEKGDLSSESTVSRIRTEHFPLTLESARPSHTSQYLCASSEKGTSGISYNEQFFGPGTRLTVL.

The chain links TRBV5-5 to TRBJ1-1; TRBD1 matches at 7 bases. The CDR3 consists of 15 residues. Germline CDR1 reads SGHKS; CDR2 reads YYEKEE (reference sequence). With 0 bases clipped from V and 1 base from J, the junction kept 3 bases outside the gene matches. The CDR3, as DNA: TGTGCCAGCAGCTTGGAAGGGACAGCGAACACTGAAGCTTTCTTT. It codes for CASSLEGTANTEAFF.

The chain links TRBV6-6 to TRBJ2-1; 12 nucleotides agree with TRBD1. The trim removed 4 bases at V and 6 bases at J, leaving 4 bases unmatched. The CDR3 has 15 residues. The germline gives CDR1 MNHNY, CDR2 SVGAGI (reference sequence). CDR3 in DNA: TGTGCCAGCAGTTCTCCGGGACAGGGGGCCAATGAGCAGTTCTTC. This translates into CASSSPGQGANEQFF.

The chain links TRBV2 to TRBJ2-3, with 9 bases identical to TRBD2. The germline V gene has CDR1 SNHLY and CDR2 FYNNEI. This CDR3 has 15 residues. V lost 6 bases, J lost 2 bases, and 6 bases stayed unmatched. The CDR3 nucleotides are TGTGCCAGCAGGAGGACTAGCGAGGTCACAGATACGCAGTATTTT. Translation: CASRRTSEVTDTQYF.

The genes are TRBV6-5 and TRBJ2-1; weak D call: TRBD1 (5 bases). The V end lost 2 bases, the J end lost 2 bases, and 7 bases lay between the germline ends. The germline V gene encodes CDR1 MNHEY and CDR2 SVGAGI. The length of the CDR3 is 14 residues. Here the CDR3 reads CASSYGAAYNEQFF. The CDR3 region has the DNA TGTGCCAGCAGTTACGGGGCAGCCTACAATGAGCAGTTCTTC.

The chain recombines TRBV9 with TRBJ2-3, with a possible D match to TRBD2 (6 bases). Germline V lookup: CDR1 SGDLS, CDR2 YYNGEE. V was shortened by 3 bases and J by 0 bases, with 11 bases between the two germline ends. CDR3 length: 15 amino acids. DNA of the CDR3: TGTGCCAGCAGCGCCCGGAGGGCTAGCACAGATACGCAGTATTTT. As protein: CASSARRASTDTQYF.

The chain is built from TRBV28 and TRBJ2-6; maybe TRBD2 (5 bases). The CDR3 is 15 amino acids. V was clipped by 1 base and J by 2 bases, with 6 bases between them. CDR1 and CDR2 (germline): MDHEN, SYDVKM. CDR3 residues: CASSLSGAGANVLTF. CDR3 in DNA: TGTGCCAGCAGTTTATCCGGGGCTGGGGCCAACGTCCTGACTTTC.

The rearrangement joins TRBV2 to TRBJ2-5; TRBD2 is a possible D gene (5 bases). Deletions cut 1 base from V and 7 bases from J, with 13 bases between. The V gene's germline CDR1 is SNHLY and CDR2 FYNNEI. This CDR3 spans 14 amino acids. The CDR3 spells CASSEGTVPGTQYF. The DNA of the CDR3 is TGTGCCAGCAGTGAAGGGACTGTTCCAGGGACCCAGTACTTC.

The chain joins TRBV5-1 to TRBJ2-7, with D unclear. The CDR3 covers 11 residues. The germline V gene has CDR1 SGHRS and CDR2 YFSETQ. V lost 3 bases and J lost 6, with 7 bases in between. The CDR3 sequence: CASSSEVEQYF. The CDR3 bases are TGCGCCAGCAGCTCCGAGGTCGAGCAGTACTTC.

This rearrangement joins TRBV19 to TRBJ2-6; a weak D match, TRBD1 (6 bases). Germline assignment: CDR1 LNHDA and CDR2 SQIVND (reference sequence). This CDR3 spans 15 amino acids. Trimming stripped 6 bases from V and 1 base from J, with 10 bases between. The CDR3 spells CASSFTGSGANVLTF. DNA of the CDR3: TGTGCCAGTAGCTTTACAGGGTCTGGGGCCAACGTCCTGACTTTC. The entire variable domain, with the rest obtained from reference TRBV19 and TRBJ2-6, is as follows: DGGITQSPKYLFRKEGQNVTLSCEQNLNHDAMYWYRQDPGQGLRLIYYSQIVNDFQKGDIAEGYSVSREKKESFPLTVTSAQKNPTAFYLCASSFTGSGANVLTFGAGSRLTVL.

V is TRBV10-1 and J is TRBJ2-7; 13 bases match TRBD2. The CDR3 is made up of 19 amino acids. Looked up from germline, CDR1 is WNHNN and CDR2 is SYGVQD (reference sequence). J gave up 0 bases and V 6 bases, and 14 bases lay outside the gene matches. For the CDR3, the DNA is TGCGCCAGCAGACCCACACCGGGACTAGCGGGGTTAAGCTCCTACGAGCAGTACTTC. Protein product: CASRPTPGLAGLSSYEQYF.

The rearrangement links TRBV7-6 to TRBJ2-3; TRBD2 matches 9 bases. There are 16 residues in the CDR3. Germline CDR1 reads SGHVS; CDR2 reads FNYEAQ. J lost 6 bases, V lost 1 base, and 8 bases had no gene match. The DNA of the CDR3 is TGTGCCAGCAGCTTAGACCTAGCGGGAAATGGGGATACGCAGTATTTT. The encoded protein is CASSLDLAGNGDTQYF.

This chain links TRBV11-2 with TRBJ2-1; 8 nucleotides line up with TRBD1. The length of the CDR3 is 13 residues. Per the germline V gene, CDR1 is SGHAT and CDR2 is FQNNGV. V lost 5 bases and J lost 10; bases outside the gene matches: 7. The CDR3 is CASSKGQDEEQFF. The DNA for the CDR3 is TGTGCCAGCAGCAAGGGACAGGATGAGGAGCAGTTCTTC. The full variable domain, with the rest looked up from reference TRBV11-2 and TRBJ2-1, is EAGVAQSPRYKIIEKRQSVAFWCNPISGHATLYWYQQILGQGPKLLIQFQNNGVVDDSQLPKDRFSAERLKGVDSTLKIQPAKLEDSAVYLCASSKGQDEEQFFGPGTRLTVL.

The chain carries TRBV5-1 and TRBJ2-1; 9 bases agree with TRBD2. The germline V gene encodes CDR1 SGHRS and CDR2 YFSETQ. The CDR3 covers 15 residues. V trimming: 0 bases; J trimming: 9 bases; junction bases outside the gene matches: 7. DNA of the CDR3: TGCGCCAGCAGCTTGGTGGCGGGAGGGCTGAGTGAGCAGTTCTTC. It specifies CASSLVAGGLSEQFF.

J is TRBJ1-4 and V is TRBV6-5; 8 bases are shared with TRBD1. Germline V gene sequence: CDR1 MNHEY, CDR2 SVGAGI. With V trimmed by 0 bases and J by 7 bases, 7 bases remained unmatched. The CDR3 sequence is 16 residues long. The CDR3 here is CASSYSPGGGGEKLFF. CDR3 nucleotide sequence: TGTGCCAGCAGTTACTCCCCAGGGGGCGGGGGTGAAAAACTGTTTTTT.

In nucleotides, the CDR3 is TGTGCCAGCAGTTACTCGCGGCCGCCGGTTGAGCAGTTCTTC. Its translation: CASSYSRPPVEQFF. This chain uses TRBV6-5 with TRBJ2-1; D gene ambiguous. Germline loops: CDR1 MNHEY, CDR2 SVGAGI. The V end lost 0 bases, the J end lost 9 bases, and 12 bases lay between the germline ends. CDR3 size: 14 residues.